One and the same sample provided the 31 T cell receptor beta chains below, sequenced in a study of patients and donors after allogeneic stem cell transplantation. TCRdb fed the RT-PCR reads into MiXCR, producing one record per CDR3 protein. The data contain some 160,000 distinct CDR3 sequences, 24% of them singletons. Input material: blood, either unsorted or a sorted T cell fraction (not recorded which). The receptors derive from a human donor who was either an allogeneic HSCT recipient or a stem cell or donor lymphocyte infusion donor (not recorded which). It is not recorded whose cells these are; they may come from a transplant donor.

The sample holds one count of this clonotype. This chain uses TRBV3-1 with TRBJ1-5, with 7 bases aligning to TRBD1. This CDR3 contains 16 residues. Germline trimming cut 1 base from V and 3 bases from J; bases unmatched to any gene: 6. Per the germline V gene, CDR1 is LGHDT and CDR2 is YNNKEL (reference sequence). The CDR3: CASSQGARGDNQPQHF. The CDR3 DNA sequence: TGTGCCAGCAGCCAAGGTGCCAGGGGGGACAATCAGCCCCAGCATTTT.

The V call is TRBV9, the J call TRBJ2-1, with D perhaps TRBD2 (6 bases). The germline gives CDR1 SGDLS, CDR2 YYNGEE. The CDR3 totals 17 residues. Trimming shortened V by 0 bases and J by 6 bases, and 19 bases separated the two germline ends. The CDR3 DNA sequence: TGTGCCAGCAGCGTAGATATGCCAGCGGGTACATTCAATGAGCAGTTCTTC. Its translation: CASSVDMPAGTFNEQFF.

CDR3 in DNA: TGTGCCAGCAGTTACTCGAAAAAGACAGGCGGCGATGAGCAGTTCTTC. It specifies CASSYSKKTGGDEQFF. This chain links TRBV6-5 with TRBJ2-1, with D perhaps TRBD1 (6 bases). The CDR3 contains 16 residues. With 0 bases removed from V and 8 bases from J, the gap between germline ends came to 17 bases. Germline CDR1 and CDR2: MNHEY and SVGAGI.

Comment on this clonotype: A much larger clonotype is one base distant, so this may be a read error. Here the CDR3 omits its conserved ending phenylalanine or tryptophan, so a read error is the likely source. The rearrangement joins TRBV29-1 to TRBJ1-1; tentative D call: TRBD1 (6 bases). CDR3 length equals 11 residues. Germline V gives CDR1 SQVTM, CDR2 ANQGSEA. V was pared by 3 bases and J by 10 bases, with 12 bases between. The CDR3 region has the DNA TGCAGCGTTGATAACAGGGTCGTAGCTTTCATT. The encoded protein is CSVDNRVVAFI.

This clonotype was seen a few times. The gene calls are TRBV7-8 and TRBJ1-6; D may be TRBD1 (6 bases). The CDR3 is made up of 15 amino acids. Germline-derived CDR1 and CDR2 are SGHVS and FQNEAQ. V was pared by 5 bases and J by 7 bases, with 15 bases between. Written as DNA, the CDR3 is TGTGCCAGCAGCCTCCTCACAGGGTCCAATTCACCCCTCCACTTT. It encodes CASSLLTGSNSPLHF.

This rearrangement joins TRBV12-3 or TRBV12-4 to TRBJ1-1, with D unresolved. The CDR3 is made up of 16 amino acids. The ends were cut back, 3 bases at V and 4 bases at J, with 18 bases in the middle. The CDR3 is CASSFVGNDGATEAFF. The CDR3 DNA reads TGTGCCAGCAGTTTTGTGGGAAACGATGGTGCCACTGAAGCTTTCTTT.

This chain links TRBV6-2 or TRBV6-3 with TRBJ2-1; D is unclear. CDR1 is MNHEY and CDR2 is SVGEGT in the germline V gene. Trimming removed 3 bases from V and 9 bases from J, with 21 bases in between. The CDR3 contains 16 residues. The CDR3 DNA follows: TGTGCCAGCAGTTATCGTGGCGGAGTGGTGAGTGGTGAGCAGTTCTTC. Protein sequence: CASSYRGGVVSGEQFF.

The chain carries TRBV12-3 or TRBV12-4 and TRBJ1-4, with 9 nucleotides matching TRBD1. V trimming: 4 bases; J trimming: 8 bases; junction bases outside the gene matches: 8. CDR3 length: 15 amino acids. This CDR3 reads CASSSGGTGSEKLFF. Here the CDR3 DNA reads TGTGCCAGCAGTTCTGGCGGGACAGGGAGCGAAAAACTGTTTTTT.

The chain is built from TRBV20-1 and TRBJ2-4; D gene uncertain. V dropped 5 bases and J dropped 1 base, with 15 bases sitting between them. Germline loops: CDR1 DFQATT, CDR2 SNEGSKA (reference sequence). This CDR3 has 15 amino acids. The CDR3 nucleotides read TGCAGTGCTCCAAGCCTCAAAGGGGCCAAAAACATTCAGTACTTC. It is translated as CSAPSLKGAKNIQYF.

The table lists this clonotype with a few counts. The V and J genes are TRBV5-1 and TRBJ2-3, with TRBD2 identical over 10 bases. This CDR3 spans 16 amino acids. The germline V gene encodes CDR1 SGHRS and CDR2 YFSETQ. Losses at the gene ends were 0 bases for V and 4 bases for J; bases not matched to a gene: 5. The CDR3 loop reads CASSLASGSAADTQYF. The CDR3 region has the DNA TGCGCCAGCAGCTTGGCTAGCGGGAGTGCGGCAGATACGCAGTATTTT.

This clonotype has more than one count but fewer than ten. The V and J genes are TRBV5-5 and TRBJ1-5; D is perhaps TRBD1 (5 bases). Germline CDR1 and CDR2: SGHKS and YYEKEE (reference sequence). Deletions cut 3 bases from V and 7 bases from J, with 17 bases between. The CDR3 consists of 15 residues. The DNA for the CDR3 is TGTGCCAGCAGCTCCGGGACTCAAACCCACCAGCCCCAGCATTTT. Translated: CASSSGTQTHQPQHF.

Of note for this clonotype: An end of the junction differs from the germline gene, which may be a read error. This sequence joins TRBV27 and TRBJ2-2; TRBD1 matches 7 bases. Germline values: CDR1 MNHEY, CDR2 SMNVEV (reference sequence). CDR3 size: 16 residues. CDR3 in amino acids: CAGSLRQGPNTGELFF. CDR3 nucleotide sequence: TGTGCCGGCAGCCTGAGACAGGGCCCGAACACCGGGGAGCTGTTTTTT.

This chain connects TRBV7-6 to TRBJ2-7; D might be TRBD2 (6 bases). Trimming took off 0 bases at V and 2 bases at J, with 14 bases between the two ends. This CDR3 is built from 16 residues. Germline V gene lookup returns CDR1 SGHVS and CDR2 FNYEAQ. The CDR3 region is CASSLAAGFFTYEQYF. The CDR3 coding sequence is TGTGCCAGCAGCTTAGCGGCGGGGTTTTTTACCTACGAGCAGTACTTC.

The rearrangement uses TRBV6-1 and TRBJ1-4, with D unclear. From germline, CDR1 is MNHNS and CDR2 SASEGT. This CDR3 comprises 14 residues. V lost 0 bases, J lost 4 bases, and 6 bases lay in between. The CDR3 DNA is TGTGCCAGCAGTGAAGCCCCCATTAATGAAAAACTGTTTTTT. Its translation: CASSEAPINEKLFF.

This clonotype was observed many times. The chain has TRBV12-3 or TRBV12-4 and TRBJ1-1; D ambiguous. This CDR3 region has 12 residues. V was pared by 5 bases and J by 7 bases, with 11 bases between. The CDR3 spells CASSTTRFEAFF. CDR3 DNA: TGTGCCAGCAGTACTACACGATTTGAAGCTTTCTTT.

This chain links TRBV27 with TRBJ2-1; 7 positions match TRBD2. After removal of 4 bases from V and 3 bases from J, the junction contained 3 bases not matched to a gene. This CDR3 has 14 residues. CDR1 is MNHEY and CDR2 is SMNVEV in the germline V gene (reference sequence). The CDR3 loop is CASSSAGDYNEQFF. The CDR3 region has the DNA TGTGCCAGCAGTTCTGCGGGGGACTACAATGAGCAGTTCTTC.

CDR3 protein: CASSPLPWREIGTDTQYF. For the CDR3, the DNA is TGTGCCAGCAGCCCACTCCCATGGCGGGAGATTGGCACAGATACGCAGTATTTT. The chain couples TRBV7-2 to TRBJ2-3; 7 nucleotides line up with TRBD2. The CDR3 sequence is 18 residues long. V trimming: 5 bases; J trimming: 1 base; junction bases outside the gene matches: 15. The germline gives CDR1 SGHTA, CDR2 FQGNSA.

This clonotype was counted at least ten times. The chain carries TRBV27 and TRBJ1-6, with D possibly matching TRBD1 (5 bases). CDR1 and CDR2 (germline): MNHEY, SMNVEV (reference sequence). CDR3 length: 13 residues. Deletions cut 4 bases from V and 6 bases from J, with 7 bases between. The CDR3 coding sequence is TGTGCCAGCAGTTCGGGACCTAATTCACCCCTCCACTTT. It codes for CASSSGPNSPLHF.

This clonotype has a handful of counts. The V call is TRBV12-3 or TRBV12-4, the J call TRBJ2-3, with TRBD1 as a possible D gene (5 bases). Between the trimmed V and J ends, which lost 2 bases and 4 bases, there was a span of 10 bases. The CDR3 sequence is 14 residues long. CDR3 amino acids: CASSLRRVPDTQYF. As DNA, the CDR3 is TGTGCCAGCAGTTTACGCAGGGTGCCAGATACGCAGTATTTT.

This clonotype has more than one count but fewer than ten. DNA for the CDR3: TGCGCCAGCAGCTTGGCGATGGGGACAGGGTGGATGAACACTGAAGCTTTCTTT. Amino acid sequence: CASSLAMGTGWMNTEAFF. The V gene is TRBV5-1, the J gene TRBJ1-1, with 9 bases identical to TRBD1. The V gene's germline CDR1 is SGHRS and CDR2 YFSETQ. The CDR3 runs 18 residues. J gave up 0 bases and V 0 bases, and 9 bases lay outside the gene matches. The complete variable domain, with remaining parts taken from reference TRBV5-1 and TRBJ1-1, reads KAGVTQTPRYLIKTRGQQVTLSCSPISGHRSVSWYQQTPGQGLQFLFEYFSETQRNKGNFPGRFSGRQFSNSRSEMNVSTLELGDSALYLCASSLAMGTGWMNTEAFFGQGTRLTVV.

This clonotype was counted many times. This rearrangement joins TRBV6-1 to TRBJ1-1; D is possibly TRBD1 (5 bases). CDR1 MNHNS and CDR2 SASEGT come from the germline V gene. The germline V and J ends were trimmed by 2 bases and 3 bases, with 10 bases remaining between them. This CDR3 is built from 14 residues. The CDR3 is CASSEWGGDTEAFF. The CDR3 coding sequence is TGTGCCAGCAGTGAATGGGGCGGTGACACTGAAGCTTTCTTT.

This clonotype was counted only a few times. The J gene is TRBJ2-3, the V gene TRBV5-6; D may be TRBD1 or TRBD2 (5 bases each). Germline loops: CDR1 SGHDT, CDR2 YYEEEE. The ends were cut back, 4 bases at V and 0 bases at J, with 12 bases in the middle. CDR3 length: 15 amino acids. The CDR3 is CASSNTRDSTDTQYF. CDR3 DNA: TGTGCCAGCAGCAATACCCGGGACAGCACAGATACGCAGTATTTT.

There are many counts of this clonotype. The V gene is TRBV7-6, the J gene TRBJ1-2; a possible D gene is TRBD1 (5 bases). Trimming cost V 3 bases and J 8 bases, with 13 bases left between them. This CDR3 is built from 13 residues. Germline lookup yields CDR1 SGHVS and CDR2 FNYEAQ. The CDR3 reads CASSLADRSGYTF. CDR3 nucleotides: TGTGCCAGCAGCTTGGCAGACAGAAGCGGCTACACCTTC.

The rearrangement joins TRBV30 to TRBJ2-1; no clear D. CDR1 is GTSNPN and CDR2 is SVGIG in the germline V gene (reference sequence). V was shortened by 3 bases and J by 6 bases, with 18 bases between the two germline ends. The CDR3 spans 15 residues. The CDR3 loop reads CAWRTFNTPPNEQFF. The CDR3 bases are TGTGCCTGGAGAACGTTTAATACGCCTCCCAATGAGCAGTTCTTC.

The chain joins TRBV10-3 to TRBJ2-1; 7 bases are shared with TRBD2. The CDR3 is 16 residues long. V lost 6 bases, J lost 6 bases, and 14 bases stayed unmatched. The germline V gene encodes CDR1 ENHRY and CDR2 SYGVKD. CDR3 loop: CAIRSVTGLTANEQFF. CDR3 DNA sequence: TGTGCCATCAGAAGTGTGACGGGACTAACAGCCAATGAGCAGTTCTTC.

At least ten counts were recorded for this clonotype. The rearrangement links TRBV5-1 to TRBJ1-1; TRBD1 might be the D (6 bases). CDR1 SGHRS and CDR2 YFSETQ come from the germline V gene. The CDR3 spans 16 residues. Trimming took 1 base from V and 0 from J, leaving 13 bases between them. CDR3 sequence: CASSLTGIGVNTEAFF. The DNA for the CDR3 is TGCGCCAGCAGCTTGACAGGGATTGGCGTGAACACTGAAGCTTTCTTT.

This clonotype appeared many times. This chain links TRBV27 with TRBJ1-6; perhaps TRBD1 as D (5 bases). This CDR3 contains 14 residues. CDR1 is MNHEY, CDR2 SMNVEV, per germline (reference sequence). Trimming pared 5 bases from V and 7 bases from J, leaving 12 bases between. In DNA, the CDR3 is TGTGCCAGCAGTCCCCGGGGGGAGAATTCACCCCTCCACTTT. Amino acid sequence: CASSPRGENSPLHF.

This clonotype was detected a few times. This rearrangement joins TRBV5-1 to TRBJ1-6; D uncertain. The CDR3 totals 15 residues. Germline V gene lookup returns CDR1 SGHRS and CDR2 YFSETQ. Between the trimmed V and J ends, which lost 0 bases and 10 bases, there was a span of 14 bases. The CDR3 here is CASSLDSASRSPLHF. The CDR3 DNA follows: TGCGCCAGCAGCTTGGACAGCGCCTCTCGGTCACCCCTCCACTTT.

The V call is TRBV7-6, the J call TRBJ2-7; TRBD2 agrees at 10 bases. The V segment lost 5 bases and the J segment 0 bases; nucleotides outside the gene matches: 19. Germline lookup yields CDR1 SGHVS and CDR2 FNYEAQ. This CDR3 contains 20 residues. This CDR3 reads CASSGLGKLAGVVSSYEQYF. The CDR3 DNA sequence: TGTGCCAGCAGCGGGCTAGGGAAGCTAGCGGGGGTAGTAAGCTCCTACGAGCAGTACTTC.

V usage is TRBV7-2 and J usage is TRBJ1-1; D not resolved. The CDR3 covers 12 residues. Trimming removed 2 bases from V and 7 bases from J, with 8 bases in between. The V gene's germline CDR1 is SGHTA and CDR2 FQGNSA. CDR3 residues: CASSLLLFEAFF. The CDR3 DNA is TGTGCCAGCAGCTTACTTTTGTTTGAAGCTTTCTTT.

This chain uses TRBV20-1 with TRBJ1-2, with 12 nucleotides matching TRBD1. Germline loops: CDR1 DFQATT, CDR2 SNEGSKA (reference sequence). J lost 5 bases, V lost 1 base, and 8 bases had no gene match. CDR3 length: 16 residues. Here the CDR3 reads CSARAAGQGASYGYTF. As DNA, the CDR3 is TGCAGTGCTAGAGCCGCGGGACAGGGGGCTTCTTATGGCTACACCTTC.